This T cell receptor beta chain was captured in a study of monozygotic twins with inflammatory bowel disease. Study conclusions and caveats: Patient repertoire variability may have increased through differing immunosuppressive treatments. The analysis failed to separate different T cell subtypes.

The CDR3 is 12 residues long. CDR1 SGHKS and CDR2 YYEKEE come from the germline V gene (reference sequence). Reprocessing the 5' RACE reads, TCRdb reports a single entry for every CDR3 protein and omits DNA. The clone table shows 400,000 to 500,000 distinct CDR3 sequences, with the ten largest holding roughly 2.5%. As regards this clonotype: The antigen remains unidentified.

Sequenced: blood. V is TRBV5-5 and J is TRBJ2-7. The receptor was derived from a human donor with ulcerative colitis or Crohn's disease, or a healthy co-twin of an affected twin (not recorded which). CDR3 amino acids: CASSLGERPLYF. The full variable domain, in which reference TRBV5-5 and TRBJ2-7 provide the parts outside the CDR3, is DAGVTQSPTHLIKTRGQQVTLRCSPISGHKSVSWYQQVLGQGPQFIFQYYEKEERGRGNFPDRFSARQFPNYSSELNVNALLLGDSALYLCASSLGERPLYFGPGTRLTVT.